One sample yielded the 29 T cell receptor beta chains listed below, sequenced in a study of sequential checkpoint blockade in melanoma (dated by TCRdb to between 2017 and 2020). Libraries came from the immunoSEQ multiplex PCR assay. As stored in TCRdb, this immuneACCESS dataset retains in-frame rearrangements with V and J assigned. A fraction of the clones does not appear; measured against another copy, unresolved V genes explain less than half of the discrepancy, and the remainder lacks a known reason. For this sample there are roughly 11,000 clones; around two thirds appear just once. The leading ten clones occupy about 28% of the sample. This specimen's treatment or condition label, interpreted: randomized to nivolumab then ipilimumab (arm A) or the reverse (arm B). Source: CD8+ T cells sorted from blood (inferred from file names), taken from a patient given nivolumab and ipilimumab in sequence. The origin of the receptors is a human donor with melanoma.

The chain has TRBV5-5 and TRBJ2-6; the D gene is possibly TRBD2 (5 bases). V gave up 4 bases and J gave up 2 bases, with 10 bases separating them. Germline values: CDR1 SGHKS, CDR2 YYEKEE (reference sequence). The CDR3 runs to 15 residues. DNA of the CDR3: TGTGCCAGCAGCCCCGAGAGGGCTGGGGCCAACGTCCTGACTTTC. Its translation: CASSPERAGANVLTF.

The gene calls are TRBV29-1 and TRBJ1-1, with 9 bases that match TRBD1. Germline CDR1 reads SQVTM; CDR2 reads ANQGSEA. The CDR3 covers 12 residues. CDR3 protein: CRRGQGPSEAFF. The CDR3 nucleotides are TGCAGGCGGGGACAGGGTCCTTCTGAAGCTTTCTTT.

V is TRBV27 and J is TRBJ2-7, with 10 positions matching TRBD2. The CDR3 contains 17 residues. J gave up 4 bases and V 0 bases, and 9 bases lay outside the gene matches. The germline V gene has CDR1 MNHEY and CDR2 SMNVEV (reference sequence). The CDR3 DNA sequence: TGTGCCAGCAGTTTATCTGGGCTAGCGGGGGCGTTTTACGAGCAGTACTTC. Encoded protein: CASSLSGLAGAFYEQYF.

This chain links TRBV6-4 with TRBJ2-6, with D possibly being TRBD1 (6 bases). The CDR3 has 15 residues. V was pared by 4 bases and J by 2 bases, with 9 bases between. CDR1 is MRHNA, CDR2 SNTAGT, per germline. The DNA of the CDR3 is TGTGCCAGCAGTGTACAGGGTGCTGGGGCCAACGTCCTGACTTTC. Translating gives CASSVQGAGANVLTF.

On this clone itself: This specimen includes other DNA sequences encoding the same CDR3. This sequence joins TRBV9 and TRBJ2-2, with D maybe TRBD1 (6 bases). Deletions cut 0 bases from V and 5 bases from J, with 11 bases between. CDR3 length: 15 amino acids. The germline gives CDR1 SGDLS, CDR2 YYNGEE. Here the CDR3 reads CASSVETGGTGELFF. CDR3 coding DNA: TGTGCCAGCAGCGTAGAGACAGGTGGGACCGGGGAGCTGTTTTTT.

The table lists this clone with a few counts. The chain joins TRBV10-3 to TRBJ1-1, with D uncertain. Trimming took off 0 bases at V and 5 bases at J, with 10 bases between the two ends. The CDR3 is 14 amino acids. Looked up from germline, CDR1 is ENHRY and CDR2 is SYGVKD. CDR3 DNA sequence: TGTGCCATCAGTGAGTCCGCACTCGGGACTGAAGCTTTCTTT. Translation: CAISESALGTEAFF.

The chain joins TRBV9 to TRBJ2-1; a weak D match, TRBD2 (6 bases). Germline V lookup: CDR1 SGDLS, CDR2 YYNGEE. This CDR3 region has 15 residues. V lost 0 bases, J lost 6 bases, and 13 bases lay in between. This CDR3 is CASSVGGGRSNEQFF. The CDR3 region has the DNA TGTGCCAGCAGCGTAGGCGGAGGGCGAAGCAATGAGCAGTTCTTC. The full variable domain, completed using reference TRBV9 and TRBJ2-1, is DSGVTQTPKHLITATGQRVTLRCSPRSGDLSVYWYQQSLDQGLQFLIQYYNGEERAKGNILERFSAQQFPDLHSELNLSSLELGDSALYFCASSVGGGRSNEQFFGPGTRLTVL.

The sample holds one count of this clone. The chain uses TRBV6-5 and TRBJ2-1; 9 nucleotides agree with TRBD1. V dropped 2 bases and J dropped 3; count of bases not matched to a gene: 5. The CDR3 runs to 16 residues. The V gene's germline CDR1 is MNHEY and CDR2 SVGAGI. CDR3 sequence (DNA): TGTGCCAGCAGTTACCTTGGACAGGGGCGCTACAATGAGCAGTTCTTC. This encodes CASSYLGQGRYNEQFF.

The CDR3 bases are TGCGCCAGCAGGGGGAGGGGGAAGCCCTACGTGGCCTACGAGCAGTACTTC. Protein sequence: CASRGRGKPYVAYEQYF. The chain recombines TRBV5-1 with TRBJ2-7; weak D call: TRBD2 (7 bases). Germline assignment: CDR1 SGHRS and CDR2 YFSETQ. This CDR3 region has 17 residues. The V end lost 5 bases, the J end lost 2 bases, and 23 bases lay between the germline ends.

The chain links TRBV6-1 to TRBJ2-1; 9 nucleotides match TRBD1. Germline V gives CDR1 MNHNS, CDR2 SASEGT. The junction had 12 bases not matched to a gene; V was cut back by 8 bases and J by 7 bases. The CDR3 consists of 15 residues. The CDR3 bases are TGTGCCAGCTCGACCGGGACAGGGAAAAGGAATGAGCAGTTCTTC. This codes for CASSTGTGKRNEQFF.

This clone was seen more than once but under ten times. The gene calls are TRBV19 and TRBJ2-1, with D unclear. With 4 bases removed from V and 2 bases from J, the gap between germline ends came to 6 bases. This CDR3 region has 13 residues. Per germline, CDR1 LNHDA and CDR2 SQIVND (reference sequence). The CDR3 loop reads CASSTRTYNEQFF. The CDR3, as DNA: TGTGCCAGTAGTACCAGAACCTACAATGAGCAGTTCTTC.

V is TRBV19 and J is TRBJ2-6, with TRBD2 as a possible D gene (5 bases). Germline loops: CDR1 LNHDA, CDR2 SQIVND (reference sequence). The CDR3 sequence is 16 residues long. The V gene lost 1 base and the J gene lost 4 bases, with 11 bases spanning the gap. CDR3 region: CASSIVEGSGANVLTF. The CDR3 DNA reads TGTGCCAGTAGTATAGTCGAGGGAAGCGGGGCCAACGTCCTGACTTTC.

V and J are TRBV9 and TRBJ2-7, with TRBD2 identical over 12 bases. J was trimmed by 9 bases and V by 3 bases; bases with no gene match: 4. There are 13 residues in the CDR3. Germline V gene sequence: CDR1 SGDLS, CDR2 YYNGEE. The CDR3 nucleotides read TGTGCCAGCAGCGATCGACTAGCGGGGGTGCAGTACTTC. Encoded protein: CASSDRLAGVQYF. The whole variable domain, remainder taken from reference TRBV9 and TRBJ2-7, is DSGVTQTPKHLITATGQRVTLRCSPRSGDLSVYWYQQSLDQGLQFLIQYYNGEERAKGNILERFSAQQFPDLHSELNLSSLELGDSALYFCASSDRLAGVQYFGPGTRLTVT.

CDR3 protein: CATAGWEGGDSSYNEQFF. CDR3 in DNA: TGCGCCACCGCCGGCTGGGAGGGGGGAGATAGCTCCTACAATGAGCAGTTCTTC. V gene TRBV10-2 combines with J gene TRBJ2-1; a possible D gene is TRBD2 (7 bases). The germline V and J ends were trimmed by 10 bases and 0 bases, with 25 bases remaining between them. The CDR3 covers 18 residues. The germline gives CDR1 WSHSY, CDR2 SAAADI.

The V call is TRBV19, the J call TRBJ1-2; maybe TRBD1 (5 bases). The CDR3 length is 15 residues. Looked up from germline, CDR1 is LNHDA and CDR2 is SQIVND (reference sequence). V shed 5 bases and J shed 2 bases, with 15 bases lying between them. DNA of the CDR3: TGTGCCAGTAGTCACCCCCCCCAGGGAAACTATGGCTACACCTTC. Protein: CASSHPPQGNYGYTF.

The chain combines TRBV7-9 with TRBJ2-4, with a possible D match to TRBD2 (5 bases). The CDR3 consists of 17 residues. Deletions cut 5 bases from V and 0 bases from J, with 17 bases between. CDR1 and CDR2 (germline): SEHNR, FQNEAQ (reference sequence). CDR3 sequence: CASSPGGRALAKNIQYF. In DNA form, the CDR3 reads TGTGCCAGCAGCCCCGGCGGGCGAGCTTTAGCCAAAAACATTCAGTACTTC.

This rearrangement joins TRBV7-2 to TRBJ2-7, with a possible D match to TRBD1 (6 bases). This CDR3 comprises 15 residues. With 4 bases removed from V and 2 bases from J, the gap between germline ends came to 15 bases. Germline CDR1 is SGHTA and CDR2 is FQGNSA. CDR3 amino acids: CASSWGQVNTYEQYF. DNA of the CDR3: TGTGCCAGCAGCTGGGGGCAGGTTAACACCTACGAGCAGTACTTC.

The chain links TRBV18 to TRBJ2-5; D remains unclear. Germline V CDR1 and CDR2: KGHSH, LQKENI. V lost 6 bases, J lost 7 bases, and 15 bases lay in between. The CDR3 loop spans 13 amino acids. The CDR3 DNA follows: TGTGCCAGCTCGCTAATAGAACAGTGGACCCAGTACTTC. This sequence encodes CASSLIEQWTQYF. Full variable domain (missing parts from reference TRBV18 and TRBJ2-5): NAGVMQNPRHLVRRRGQEARLRCSPMKGHSHVYWYRQLPEEGLKFMVYLQKENIIDESGMPKERFSAEFPKEGPSILRIQQVVRGDSAAYFCASSLIEQWTQYFGPGTRLLVL.

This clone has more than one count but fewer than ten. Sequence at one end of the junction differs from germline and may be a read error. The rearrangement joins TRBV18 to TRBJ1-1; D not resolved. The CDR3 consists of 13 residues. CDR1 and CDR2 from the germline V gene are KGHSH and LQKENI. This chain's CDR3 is CASLPSQNTEAFF. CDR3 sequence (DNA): TGTGCCAGCTTACCATCACAGAACACTGAAGCTTTCTTT.

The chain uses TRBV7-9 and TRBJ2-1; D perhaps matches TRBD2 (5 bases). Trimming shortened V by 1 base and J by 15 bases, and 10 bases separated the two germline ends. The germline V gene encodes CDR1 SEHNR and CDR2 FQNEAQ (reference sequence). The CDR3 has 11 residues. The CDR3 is CASSLDAEGFF. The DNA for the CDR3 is TGTGCCAGCAGCTTAGATGCAGAGGGGTTCTTC.

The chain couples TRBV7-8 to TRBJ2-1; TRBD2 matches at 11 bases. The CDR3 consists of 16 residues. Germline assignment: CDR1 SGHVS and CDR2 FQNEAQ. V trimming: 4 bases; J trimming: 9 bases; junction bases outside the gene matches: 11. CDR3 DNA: TGTGCCAGCAGCTCAGAACTAGCGGGAGTGATCAGTGAGCAGTTCTTC. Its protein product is CASSSELAGVISEQFF.

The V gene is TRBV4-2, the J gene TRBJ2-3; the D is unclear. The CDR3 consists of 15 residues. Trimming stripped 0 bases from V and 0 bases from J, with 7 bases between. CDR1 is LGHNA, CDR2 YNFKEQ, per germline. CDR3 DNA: TGTGCCAGCAGCCAAGATATCCTTAGCACAGATACGCAGTATTTT. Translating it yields CASSQDILSTDTQYF.

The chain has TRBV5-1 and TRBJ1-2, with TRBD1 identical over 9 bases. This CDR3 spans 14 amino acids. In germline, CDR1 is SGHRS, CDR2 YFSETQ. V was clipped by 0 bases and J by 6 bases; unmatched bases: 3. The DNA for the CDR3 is TGCGCCAGCAGCTTGGCCTGGACAGGGGATGGCTACACCTTC. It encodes CASSLAWTGDGYTF.

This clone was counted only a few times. This CDR3 is CASSRLAEYNEQFF. The CDR3 DNA reads as TGTGCCAGCAGTAGATTAGCGGAGTACAATGAGCAGTTCTTC. The chain combines TRBV6-4 with TRBJ2-1, with a possible D match to TRBD2 (6 bases). Germline V CDR1 and CDR2: MRHNA, SNTAGT. This CDR3 is built from 14 residues. V was pared by 5 bases and J by 4 bases, with 12 bases between.

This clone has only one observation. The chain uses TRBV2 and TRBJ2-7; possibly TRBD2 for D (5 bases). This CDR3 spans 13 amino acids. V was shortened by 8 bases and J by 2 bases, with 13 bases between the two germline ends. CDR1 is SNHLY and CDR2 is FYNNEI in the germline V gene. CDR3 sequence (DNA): TGTGCCAGCCGGCCGACTATCCCCTACGAGCAGTACTTC. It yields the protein CASRPTIPYEQYF.

CDR3 bases: TGTGCCTGGAGCGACAGGCCAGGCAATGAGCAGTTCTTC. It translates to CAWSDRPGNEQFF. This chain uses TRBV30 with TRBJ2-1; TRBD1 is a possible D gene (6 bases). Germline V gene sequence: CDR1 GTSNPN, CDR2 SVGIG (reference sequence). V shed 3 bases and J shed 6 bases, with 12 bases lying between them. This CDR3 has 13 amino acids. The full variable domain, its missing parts supplied by reference TRBV30 and TRBJ2-1, is SQTIHQWPATLVQPVGSPLSLECTVEGTSNPNLYWYRQAAGRGLQLLFYSVGIGQISSEVPQNLSASRPQDRQFILSSKKLLLSDSGFYLCAWSDRPGNEQFFGPGTRLTVL.

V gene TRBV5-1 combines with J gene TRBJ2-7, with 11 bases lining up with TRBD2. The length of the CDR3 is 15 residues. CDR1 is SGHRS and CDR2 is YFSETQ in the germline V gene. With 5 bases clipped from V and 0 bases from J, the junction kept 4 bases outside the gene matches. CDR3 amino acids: CASREGLAASYEQYF. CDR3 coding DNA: TGCGCCAGCAGGGAGGGACTAGCGGCCTCCTACGAGCAGTACTTC. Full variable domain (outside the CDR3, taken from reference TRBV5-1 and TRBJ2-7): KAGVTQTPRYLIKTRGQQVTLSCSPISGHRSVSWYQQTPGQGLQFLFEYFSETQRNKGNFPGRFSGRQFSNSRSEMNVSTLELGDSALYLCASREGLAASYEQYFGPGTRLTVT.

The CDR3, as DNA: TGTGCCAGTAGTGCTCCGGGACAGGGGCTCCGACGGTATGGCTACACCTTC. Amino acid sequence: CASSAPGQGLRRYGYTF. The rearrangement joins TRBV19 to TRBJ1-2, with 10 nucleotides matching TRBD1. After removal of 5 bases from V and 5 bases from J, the junction contained 14 bases not matched to a gene. CDR1 and CDR2 (germline): LNHDA, SQIVND (reference sequence). The CDR3 totals 17 residues. Based on the CDR3 plus reference TRBV19 and TRBJ1-2, the full variable domain is DGGITQSPKYLFRKEGQNVTLSCEQNLNHDAMYWYRQDPGQGLRLIYYSQIVNDFQKGDIAEGYSVSREKKESFPLTVTSAQKNPTAFYLCASSAPGQGLRRYGYTFGSGTRLTVV.

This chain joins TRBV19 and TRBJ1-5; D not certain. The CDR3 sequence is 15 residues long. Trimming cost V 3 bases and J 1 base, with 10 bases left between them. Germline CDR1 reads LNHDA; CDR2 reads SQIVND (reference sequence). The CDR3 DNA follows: TGTGCCAGTAGTATTGTGTCGGGGAGCAATCAGCCCCAGCATTTT. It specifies CASSIVSGSNQPQHF.